Sequencing of this T cell receptor beta chain was carried out in a study of blood T cells in healthy people across ages. The second PCR ran about 6 to 12 cycles with a sample-barcoded 5' primer and J-beta primers. The study obtained at least 3 million CDR3-containing paired-end reads from every sample. One entry per CDR3 protein, called by TCRdb with MiXCR from the 5' RACE reads. This table has roughly 1.9 million distinct CDR3 sequences, about 39% appearing once. Isolated per sample were at least 7 million PBMCs. The CDR3 length is 17 residues. Germline loops: CDR1 MNHEY, CDR2 SVGEGT. Trimming shortened V by 0 bases and J by 5 bases, and 20 bases separated the two germline ends.

The rearrangement links TRBV6-2 or TRBV6-3 to TRBJ2-7; possible D gene TRBD2, 6 bases. The sequence came from a human donor in good health. Sequenced: blood. Written as DNA, the CDR3 is TGTGCCAGCAGTTACTCCCCCGGGACTCCCGCTTGGGACGAGCAGTACTTC. Encoded protein: CASSYSPGTPAWDEQYF.